The clone carrying this T cell receptor (beta chain) was seen many times. As yet, its antigen is unknown. The data derive from a study of response to subunit inactivated influenza vaccine. General study findings and limits: With each seasonal influenza vaccination, the authors suggested, few new T cells are recruited.

CDR1 is SGDLS, CDR2 YYNGEE, per germline. The V and J ends lost 4 bases and 7 bases, in that order; junction bases with no gene match: 17. This CDR3 has 17 amino acids. MiXCR was run by TCRdb on the RT-PCR reads, yielding one entry per CDR3 protein. The sample carries about 800,000 distinct CDR3 sequences, approximately 22% recorded once. This TCR was recovered from a man between 45 and 60 years old who received an inactivated influenza vaccine. The gene calls are TRBV9 and TRBJ2-4; 7 bases line up with TRBD2. The sequencing here drew on PBMCs from blood, taken around 5 days after vaccination. The CDR3 spells CASSPEPVAGLRNIQYF. The CDR3 coding sequence is TGTGCCAGCAGCCCAGAGCCAGTAGCGGGTCTGAGGAACATTCAGTACTTC.